The T cell receptor beta chain described here comes from a study of cytomegalovirus exposure and HLA in healthy donors. Study-level findings and limits: A few CMV-associated chains proved CMV antigen-specific in vitro. A prior analysis recorded that most TCR beta V segments were productive about 90% or about 30% of the time. Many donors shared some public TCRs, even though most TCR sequences were rare. An observed cluster of highly shared sequence variants was recorded as a likely sequencing artifact.

A remark on this clone: What it recognizes is unknown.

The CDR3 is 13 amino acids. The V and J ends lost 6 bases and 0 bases respectively, with 6 bases between them. Germline V gene sequence: CDR1 SNHLY, CDR2 FYNNEI. The PCR had 60 Vbeta and 13 Jbeta primers. Clones were sequenced by immunoSEQ multiplex PCR, and TCRdb holds only the in-frame ones, with some missing. The sample holds about 70,000 clones, 74% seen once. This receptor was obtained from an older woman in good health and CMV-seropositive. The chain joins TRBV2 to TRBJ2-4; no clear D. Sequences were obtained from PBMCs. The CDR3, as DNA: TGTGCCAGCAGGGGCCTAGCCAAAAACATTCAGTACTTC. As protein: CASRGLAKNIQYF.